This TCR beta chain stems from a study of chemoradiotherapy in HPV16-positive cancers. Findings and caveats of the study: HPV-specific T cells were functionally defined from only two HPV16-positive patients.

Comment on this clone: Its target is unknown.

Sequencing was performed with immunoSEQ multiplex PCR; in TCRdb, only in-frame clones are kept and a portion is missing. In the table there are 6,000 to 9,500 clones, over 65% of which are singletons. V shed 5 bases, J shed 5 bases, and the junction held 5 bases outside the gene matches. The CDR3 is 15 amino acids. Germline V gene sequence: CDR1 SSHAT, CDR2 FNYEAQ (reference sequence). Over chemoradiotherapy, repertoires were sampled more than once. Sequences were derived from tumor tissue, sampled from a patient who underwent chemoradiotherapy. The sequence was collected from a human donor with HPV-associated anogenital cancer. V is TRBV7-7 and J is TRBJ2-2, with 10 positions matching TRBD1. The CDR3 nucleotides read TGTGCCAGCAGCGCCGGACAGGGGGAGACCGGGGAGCTGTTTTTT. As protein: CASSAGQGETGELFF.